The 2 T cell receptor beta chains below were found in one sample sequenced in a study of hypomethylating agent response in myelodysplastic syndrome. TCRdb keeps only in-frame clones here, not all; method: immunoSEQ multiplex PCR. The sample contains over 1,500 clones, around 86% of which appear only once. This specimen was bone marrow, taken before or after starting hypomethylating agent treatment for myelodysplastic syndrome (not recorded which). These receptors came from a human donor with myelodysplastic syndrome.

This chain uses TRBV2 with TRBJ2-3, with a tentative D call TRBD2 (5 bases). From germline, CDR1 is SNHLY and CDR2 FYNNEI. V shed 6 bases and J shed 3 bases, with 13 bases lying between them. The CDR3 spans 14 residues. CDR3 in DNA: TGTGCCAGCAGATACGGGGAGTGGACAGATACGCAGTATTTT. Protein: CASRYGEWTDTQYF.

This chain links TRBV2 with TRBJ2-7; D may be TRBD1 or TRBD2 (5 bases each). Per germline, CDR1 SNHLY and CDR2 FYNNEI. The length of the CDR3 is 15 residues. V lost 6 bases, J lost 6 bases, and 21 bases lay in between. The CDR3 region has the DNA TGTGCCAGCAGGACCGGGACGGTCGGGTGGGGCGAGCAGTACTTC. Its protein product is CASRTGTVGWGEQYF. The variable domain in full, with the rest retrieved from reference TRBV2 and TRBJ2-7, is EPEVTQTPSHQVTQMGQEVILRCVPISNHLYFYWYRQILGQKVEFLVSFYNNEISEKSEIFDDQFSVERPDGSNFTLKIRSTKLEDSAMYFCASRTGTVGWGEQYFGPGTRLTVT.